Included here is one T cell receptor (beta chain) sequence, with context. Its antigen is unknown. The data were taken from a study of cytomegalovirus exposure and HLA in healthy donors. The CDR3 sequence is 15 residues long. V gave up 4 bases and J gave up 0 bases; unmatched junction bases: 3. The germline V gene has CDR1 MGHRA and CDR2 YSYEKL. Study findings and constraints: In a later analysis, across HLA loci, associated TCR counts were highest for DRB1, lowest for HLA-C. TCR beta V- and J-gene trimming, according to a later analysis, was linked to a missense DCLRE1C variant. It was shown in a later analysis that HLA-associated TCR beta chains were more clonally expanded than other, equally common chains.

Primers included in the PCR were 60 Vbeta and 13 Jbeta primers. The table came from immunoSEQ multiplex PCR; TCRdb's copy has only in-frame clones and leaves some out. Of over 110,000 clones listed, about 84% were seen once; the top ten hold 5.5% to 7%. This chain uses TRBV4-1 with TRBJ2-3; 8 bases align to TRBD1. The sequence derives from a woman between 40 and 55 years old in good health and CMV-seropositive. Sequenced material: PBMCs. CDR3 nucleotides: TGCGCCAGCAGCCCGCAGGGGGCTAGCACAGATACGCAGTATTTT. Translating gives CASSPQGASTDTQYF.